Listed below are T cell receptor beta chains from one sample, sequenced in a study of tumor-infiltrating lymphocytes in primary liver carcinoma. TCRdb ran MiXCR on the multiplex PCR reads and lists one entry per CDR3 protein. The profile shows roughly 120,000 distinct CDR3 sequences, 60% to 75% of them singletons. Sequencing input: liver tumor tissue from sampling region 3. The source is a woman aged 55-70 years with primary liver carcinoma and hepatitis B virus infection. The CDR3 runs from the conserved cysteine through the conserved F or W. The order of the fields is V gene, J gene, D gene, CDR3 protein. D genes are given only for firm matches.

V gene: TRBV29-1
J gene: TRBJ1-2
D gene: TRBD1
CDR3 protein: CSVALSGTGFYGYTF

V gene: TRBV11-2
J gene: TRBJ2-2
D gene: NA
CDR3 protein: CASSFRASVNTGELFF

V gene: TRBV5-1
J gene: TRBJ2-5
D gene: TRBD1
CDR3 protein: CASKQGAEETQYF

V gene: TRBV6-6
J gene: TRBJ2-2
D gene: TRBD2
CDR3 protein: CASSYSKSRSGLANTGKLFF

V gene: TRBV28
J gene: TRBJ2-5
D gene: TRBD2
CDR3 protein: CASSKSLAGRETQYF

V gene: TRBV4-2
J gene: TRBJ2-5
D gene: NA
CDR3 protein: CASSRTGNRNVPESQYF

V gene: TRBV28
J gene: TRBJ1-6
D gene: TRBD1
CDR3 protein: CASRTGAYNSPLHF

V gene: TRBV11-3
J gene: TRBJ2-1
D gene: TRBD2
CDR3 protein: CTSSPRGSGYNEQSF

V gene: TRBV11-2
J gene: TRBJ1-3
D gene: NA
CDR3 protein: CASSSGNYASTIYF

V gene: TRBV5-1
J gene: TRBJ2-3
D gene: NA
CDR3 protein: CASTPPTTDTQYF

V gene: TRBV25-1
J gene: TRBJ2-2
D gene: NA
CDR3 protein: CAEGGTQTEDAGELLF

V gene: TRBV5-4
J gene: TRBJ2-3
D gene: TRBD1
CDR3 protein: CATRLTGGGTDTQYF

V gene: TRBV10-3
J gene: TRBJ1-1
D gene: NA
CDR3 protein: CATKPGGVTEAFF

V gene: TRBV10-2
J gene: TRBJ2-1
D gene: NA
CDR3 protein: CASTDRQELYNEQFF

V gene: TRBV6-5
J gene: TRBJ2-7
D gene: NA
CDR3 protein: CATRGSSQLEQYF

V gene: TRBV11-2
J gene: TRBJ2-2
D gene: NA
CDR3 protein: CTSSLRLGGQGNTGVLFF

V gene: TRBV11-3
J gene: TRBJ2-1
D gene: TRBD2
CDR3 protein: CASSPRGSGNNELFF

V gene: TRBV11-3
J gene: TRBJ2-7
D gene: TRBD1
CDR3 protein: CASSILGQGYEQYF

V gene: TRBV6-4
J gene: TRBJ2-1
D gene: TRBD2
CDR3 protein: CASSNGTSGSNEQFF

V gene: TRBV11-2
J gene: TRBJ2-1
D gene: NA
CDR3 protein: CARSLLSIYNEQFF

V gene: TRBV6-1
J gene: TRBJ1-5
D gene: NA
CDR3 protein: CASRGWTLGLPQPQLF

V gene: TRBV11-2
J gene: TRBJ2-3
D gene: TRBD2
CDR3 protein: CASSFGLGRTNTQYF

V gene: TRBV11-2
J gene: TRBJ1-2
D gene: NA
CDR3 protein: CANSLDLVGSDYIF

V gene: TRBV28
J gene: TRBJ2-5
D gene: TRBD2
CDR3 protein: CASSLVAGGETQYF

V gene: TRBV11-3
J gene: TRBJ1-1
D gene: NA
CDR3 protein: CASSQAGSMNTEAFF

V gene: TRBV30
J gene: TRBJ2-5
D gene: NA
CDR3 protein: CAWNDNVETQYF

V gene: TRBV6-5
J gene: TRBJ2-1
D gene: TRBD2
CDR3 protein: CASSHGLDGEQFF

V gene: TRBV30
J gene: TRBJ1-2
D gene: NA
CDR3 protein: CAWSPLGNYGYTF

V gene: TRBV12-3/TRBV12-4
J gene: TRBJ2-1
D gene: TRBD2
CDR3 protein: CVNSQSGTSGNNEQFF

V gene: TRBV7-9
J gene: TRBJ2-3
D gene: TRBD2
CDR3 protein: CASSFAGERAAVTQYF

V gene: TRBV28
J gene: TRBJ2-2
D gene: TRBD1
CDR3 protein: CASTTGQGREELFF

V gene: TRBV12-3/TRBV12-4
J gene: TRBJ1-3
D gene: NA
CDR3 protein: CASRDGSGNTIYF

V gene: TRBV10-3
J gene: TRBJ2-3
D gene: TRBD1
CDR3 protein: CAIRQGTSAGTQYF

V gene: TRBV6-5
J gene: TRBJ2-5
D gene: NA
CDR3 protein: CASSFGGREETQYF

V gene: TRBV5-1
J gene: TRBJ2-1
D gene: TRBD2
CDR3 protein: CASSLATSGTQQFF

V gene: TRBV14
J gene: TRBJ2-7
D gene: TRBD1
CDR3 protein: CASGPGQNSYEQYF

V gene: TRBV5-1
J gene: TRBJ2-7
D gene: TRBD2
CDR3 protein: CASSLQGSGSSYEQCF

V gene: TRBV18
J gene: TRBJ1-2
D gene: NA
CDR3 protein: CASSPDDRHLYYGYTF

V gene: TRBV28
J gene: TRBJ1-2
D gene: TRBD1
CDR3 protein: CASSLGMTGGSYSYTF

V gene: TRBV6-6
J gene: TRBJ1-2
D gene: NA
CDR3 protein: CASRGAQKGGYTF

V gene: TRBV24-1
J gene: TRBJ2-3
D gene: NA
CDR3 protein: CATSDFKGVDTQYF

V gene: TRBV6-5
J gene: TRBJ2-2
D gene: NA
CDR3 protein: CANRAGVRTRELFF

V gene: TRBV7-3
J gene: TRBJ1-1
D gene: TRBD1
CDR3 protein: CASSPQGGSLNTEAFF

V gene: TRBV24-1
J gene: TRBJ2-1
D gene: TRBD1
CDR3 protein: CATSDAGTGSNEQFF

V gene: TRBV7-2
J gene: TRBJ2-1
D gene: TRBD1
CDR3 protein: CASSADRGSFNEQFF

V gene: TRBV11-2
J gene: TRBJ2-1
D gene: TRBD2
CDR3 protein: CASSYGTSVGYNEPLF

V gene: TRBV11-2
J gene: TRBJ2-3
D gene: TRBD2
CDR3 protein: CVSSSGLAGPDTQYF

V gene: TRBV10-3
J gene: TRBJ2-1
D gene: NA
CDR3 protein: CAISMAGSYNEQFF

V gene: TRBV14
J gene: TRBJ2-3
D gene: NA
CDR3 protein: CAGSHTDTQYF